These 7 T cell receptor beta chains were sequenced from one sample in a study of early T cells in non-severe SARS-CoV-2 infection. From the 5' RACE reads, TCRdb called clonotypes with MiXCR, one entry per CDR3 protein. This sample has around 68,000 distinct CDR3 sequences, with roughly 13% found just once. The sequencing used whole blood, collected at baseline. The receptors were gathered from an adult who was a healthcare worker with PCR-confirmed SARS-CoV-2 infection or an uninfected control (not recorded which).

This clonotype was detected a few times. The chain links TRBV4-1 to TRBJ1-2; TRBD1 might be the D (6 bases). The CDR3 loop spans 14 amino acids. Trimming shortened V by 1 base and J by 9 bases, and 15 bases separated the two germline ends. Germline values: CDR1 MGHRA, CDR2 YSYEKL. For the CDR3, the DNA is TGCGCCAGCAGCCAAGGCCCCCTACAGGGAAGCTACACCTTC. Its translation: CASSQGPLQGSYTF.

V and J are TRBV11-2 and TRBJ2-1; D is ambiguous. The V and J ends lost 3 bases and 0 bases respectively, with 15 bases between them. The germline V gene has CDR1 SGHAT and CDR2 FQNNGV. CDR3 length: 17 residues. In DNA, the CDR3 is TGTGCCAGCAGCTTCGGGTTTAGTTCCTCCTCCTACAATGAGCAGTTCTTC. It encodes CASSFGFSSSSYNEQFF.

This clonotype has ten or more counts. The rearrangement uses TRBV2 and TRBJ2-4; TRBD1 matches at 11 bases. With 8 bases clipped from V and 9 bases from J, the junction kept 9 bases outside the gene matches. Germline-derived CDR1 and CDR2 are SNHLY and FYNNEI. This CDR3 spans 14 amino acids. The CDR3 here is CASGSAGQGVIQYF. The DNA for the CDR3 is TGTGCCAGCGGGAGTGCGGGACAGGGGGTCATTCAGTACTTC.

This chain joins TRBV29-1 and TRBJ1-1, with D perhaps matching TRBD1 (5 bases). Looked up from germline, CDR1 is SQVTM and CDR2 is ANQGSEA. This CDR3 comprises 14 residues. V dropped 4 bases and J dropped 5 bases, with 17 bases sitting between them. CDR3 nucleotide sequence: TGCAGCGTTGTAGGTGGGGCTGTTGCTACTGAAGCTTTCTTT. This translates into CSVVGGAVATEAFF. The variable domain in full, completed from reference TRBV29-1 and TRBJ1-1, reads SAVISQKPSRDICQRGTSLTIQCQVDSQVTMMFWYRQQPGQSLTLIATANQGSEATYESGFVIDKFPISRPNLTFSTLTVSNMSPEDSSIYLCSVVGGAVATEAFFGQGTRLTVV.

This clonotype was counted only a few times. The DNA for the CDR3 is TGTGCCAGCAGGTATGCGACCCGTAGCGGGCCAAGCTCCTACAATGAGCAGTTCTTC. It encodes CASRYATRSGPSSYNEQFF. The genes are TRBV7-9 and TRBJ2-1; 7 bases line up with TRBD2. Germline loops: CDR1 SEHNR, CDR2 FQNEAQ (reference sequence). V shed 6 bases, J shed 0 bases, and the junction held 17 bases outside the gene matches. The CDR3 runs to 19 residues.

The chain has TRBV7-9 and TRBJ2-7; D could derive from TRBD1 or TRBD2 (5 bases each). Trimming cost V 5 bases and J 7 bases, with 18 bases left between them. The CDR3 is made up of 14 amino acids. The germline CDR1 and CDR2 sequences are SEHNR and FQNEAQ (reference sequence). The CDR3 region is CASSTPGPLREQYF. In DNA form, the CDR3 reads TGTGCCAGCAGCACCCCGGGACCACTTCGGGAGCAGTACTTC.

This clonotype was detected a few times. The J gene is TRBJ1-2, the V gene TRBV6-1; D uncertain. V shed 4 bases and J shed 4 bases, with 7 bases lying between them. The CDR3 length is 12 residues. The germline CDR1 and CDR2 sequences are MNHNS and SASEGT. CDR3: CASSAEAYGYTF. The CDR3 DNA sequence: TGTGCCAGCAGTGCCGAGGCCTATGGCTACACCTTC.